This TCR beta chain was retrieved from a study of T cell changes during pregnancy in multiple sclerosis. Germline V gene sequence: CDR1 SEHNR, CDR2 FQNEAQ (reference sequence). V lost 4 bases and J 5 bases, leaving 7 bases between the germline ends. This CDR3 comprises 12 residues. The table came from immunoSEQ multiplex PCR; TCRdb's copy has only in-frame clones and leaves some out. The repertoire holds roughly 80,000 clones, with 85% to 95% as singletons. The sequenced sample was peripheral blood, obtained in the first trimester of pregnancy. The TCR sequence derives from a female donor with multiple sclerosis, enrolled in a pregnancy study. The chain is built from TRBV7-9 and TRBJ2-3; no reliable D call. CDR3 sequence (DNA): TGTGCCAGCAGCTCATTAGAAGATACGCAGTATTTT. It yields the protein CASSSLEDTQYF.